These 30 T cell receptor beta chains came from one sample sequenced in a study of breast tumors, draining lymph nodes, adjacent tissues. TCRdb fed the multiplex PCR reads into MiXCR, producing one record per CDR3 protein. The sample contains 55,000 to 75,000 distinct CDR3 sequences, approximately 47% of which appear only once. Source material: breast tumor tissue. The receptor set was obtained from a female donor with breast cancer. Some clones in this sample may be carry-over from other donors' samples.

The sample holds many counts of this clonotype. The gene calls are TRBV12-3 or TRBV12-4 and TRBJ1-1; D is undetermined. V gave up 2 bases and J gave up 5 bases, with 6 bases separating them. The CDR3 is 12 residues long. CDR3 residues: CASSLSRTEAFF. CDR3 nucleotides: TGTGCCAGCAGTTTATCCAGAACTGAAGCTTTCTTT.

This clonotype was seen ten or more times. The gene calls are TRBV12-3 or TRBV12-4 and TRBJ2-7; TRBD1 matches 8 bases. V lost 5 bases to trimming and J lost 6 bases; unmatched junction nucleotides: 9. This CDR3 spans 14 amino acids. In nucleotides, the CDR3 is TGTGCCAGCAGTGGGGAGGAGGACAGGGTCGAGCAGTACTTC. Translated, it gives CASSGEEDRVEQYF.

There are many counts of this clonotype. J is TRBJ2-7 and V is TRBV2; D remains ambiguous. The germline V and J ends were trimmed by 10 bases and 7 bases, with 11 bases remaining between them. The CDR3 spans 10 residues. Germline-derived CDR1 and CDR2 are SNHLY and FYNNEI. The CDR3 protein is CATDPREQYF. CDR3 DNA sequence: TGTGCCACAGACCCTAGAGAGCAGTACTTC.

J is TRBJ1-2 and V is TRBV12-3 or TRBV12-4; weak D call: TRBD1 (6 bases). The CDR3 has 14 residues. V gave up 6 bases and J gave up 4 bases, with 15 bases separating them. The chain's CDR3 is CASRSTGFGYGYTF. The CDR3 region has the DNA TGTGCCAGCAGGTCGACAGGCTTCGGCTATGGCTACACCTTC.

At least ten counts were recorded for this clonotype. The chain carries TRBV29-1 and TRBJ2-2; D possibly corresponds to TRBD1 (5 bases). V was clipped by 5 bases and J by 7 bases, with 17 bases between them. The germline gives CDR1 SQVTM, CDR2 ANQGSEA. The CDR3 consists of 14 residues. This CDR3 is CSVHLQGLVGELFF. CDR3 coding DNA: TGCAGCGTTCATCTCCAGGGTCTGGTCGGGGAGCTGTTTTTT.

V usage is TRBV10-3 and J usage is TRBJ2-2; D unclear. Trimming removed 10 bases at V and 6 bases at J, with 12 bases between. CDR3 length equals 12 residues. CDR1 is ENHRY and CDR2 is SYGVKD in the germline V gene. CDR3 amino acids: CASALHAGELFF. CDR3 bases: TGTGCCAGCGCACTGCATGCCGGGGAGCTGTTTTTT.

V usage is TRBV7-2 and J usage is TRBJ1-6; D is possibly TRBD1 (5 bases). Trimming took off 6 bases at V and 11 bases at J, with 17 bases between the two ends. Germline V CDR1 and CDR2: SGHTA, FQGNSA. This CDR3 has 14 residues. CDR3 in amino acids: CASRFGTGWTPLHF. The CDR3 bases are TGTGCCAGCAGATTTGGGACGGGGTGGACACCCCTCCACTTT.

This clonotype was counted many times. The chain recombines TRBV12-3 or TRBV12-4 with TRBJ2-5; D call uncertain. This CDR3 has 13 amino acids. The V and J ends lost 6 bases and 5 bases respectively, with 13 bases between them. The CDR3 reads CASSQPRIETQYF. The CDR3, as DNA: TGTGCCAGCAGCCAGCCAAGGATTGAGACCCAGTACTTC.

V is TRBV13 and J is TRBJ2-7; TRBD1 agrees at 8 bases. The CDR3 loop spans 14 amino acids. The trim removed 0 bases at V and 5 bases at J, leaving 3 bases unmatched. Germline assignment: CDR1 PRHDT and CDR2 FYEKMQ (reference sequence). The chain's CDR3 is CASSLGTGVHEQYF. The CDR3 DNA follows: TGTGCCAGCAGCTTAGGGACAGGGGTCCACGAGCAGTACTTC.

In its sample, this clonotype was seen many times. The V call is TRBV20-1, the J call TRBJ1-2; possibly TRBD1 for D (5 bases). CDR3 length equals 15 residues. Germline V gives CDR1 DFQATT, CDR2 SNEGSKA (reference sequence). V lost 1 base to trimming and J lost 4 bases, with 16 bases between them. The CDR3 DNA follows: TGCAGTGCTAGAGCGGGAAGGCAAAGGGGCTATGGCTACACCTTC. It yields the protein CSARAGRQRGYGYTF.

This clonotype was found many times. One junction end disagrees with the germline gene, perhaps due to a read error. This rearrangement joins TRBV7-7 to TRBJ2-1, with D possibly TRBD1 on 5 matching bases. The germline gives CDR1 SSHAT, CDR2 FNYEAQ (reference sequence). CDR3 length: 13 amino acids. The CDR3 sequence is CASSLKVRGEQFF. The CDR3 DNA sequence: TGTGCTAGCAGCTTAAAGGTTAGGGGTGAGCAGTTCTTC.

Note on this clonotype: With a much larger clone just one base away, this may be a read error. A read error is likely, as this CDR3 ends without the conserved phenylalanine or tryptophan. This chain links TRBV9 with TRBJ2-1; 8 nucleotides line up with TRBD2. CDR1 SGDLS and CDR2 YYNGEE come from the germline V gene. The trim removed 4 bases at V and 2 bases at J, leaving 8 bases unmatched. The CDR3 contains 16 residues. CDR3 nucleotide sequence: TGTGCCAGCAGCCAAGTTTTCGGGAGGGCCTACAATGAGCAGTTCCTC. Its translation is CASSQVFGRAYNEQFL.

V usage is TRBV19 and J usage is TRBJ1-4; 9 bases agree with TRBD1. This CDR3 region has 14 residues. The J segment lost 8 bases and the V segment lost 7 bases, leaving 8 bases of the junction unmatched. Germline values: CDR1 LNHDA, CDR2 SQIVND (reference sequence). CDR3 region: CASNKGTGTEKLFF. CDR3 in DNA: TGTGCCAGTAATAAGGGGACAGGGACGGAAAAACTGTTTTTT.

This clonotype has a count of ten or more. The chain has TRBV3-1 and TRBJ2-3; D gene uncertain. This CDR3 contains 12 residues. Germline V gene lookup returns CDR1 LGHDT and CDR2 YNNKEL (reference sequence). V lost 6 bases and J 2 bases, leaving 6 bases between the germline ends. The CDR3 spells CASSHFTDTQYF. In DNA form, the CDR3 reads TGTGCCAGCAGTCACTTCACAGATACGCAGTATTTT.

To note about this clonotype: This may be a read error: a much more frequent sequence differs by one nucleotide. The chain is built from TRBV12-1 and TRBJ1-2; the table assigns TRBD1, which was not confirmed against the DNA. TRBV12-1 is described as a pseudogene. The CDR3 length is 16 residues. Here the CDR3 DNA reads TGTGCCAGCAGCATGGGACAGGGGCCAAAGAGCTATGGCTACGCCTTC. It yields the protein CASSMGQGPKSYGYAF.

This clonotype was detected only once. V gene TRBV24-1 combines with J gene TRBJ2-2, with D perhaps matching TRBD1 (5 bases). CDR3 length: 15 amino acids. V was pared by 7 bases and J by 0 bases, with 11 bases between. Germline CDR1 KGHDR, CDR2 SFDVKD. The CDR3 is CATRKTVANTGELFF. The CDR3 DNA follows: TGTGCCACCAGGAAGACAGTCGCGAACACCGGGGAGCTGTTTTTT.

This chain joins TRBV15 and TRBJ2-5; D may correspond to TRBD1 or TRBD2 (5 bases each). Per the germline V gene, CDR1 is LNHNV and CDR2 is YYDKDF (reference sequence). The CDR3 loop spans 21 amino acids. V was trimmed by 1 base and J by 7 bases, leaving 34 bases between them. CDR3: CATSRVRASQESGSERGTQYF. The CDR3 region has the DNA TGTGCCACCAGCAGAGTTAGGGCCAGCCAAGAGTCGGGATCCGAAAGGGGGACCCAGTACTTC.

This clonotype was seen at least ten times. The genes are TRBV27 and TRBJ1-6; D unclear. The CDR3 consists of 15 residues. Germline values: CDR1 MNHEY, CDR2 SMNVEV (reference sequence). With 0 bases removed from V and 10 bases from J, the gap between germline ends came to 13 bases. The CDR3 region has the DNA TGTGCCAGCAGTTTATCCTTCCTGACGGGATCACCCCTCCACTTT. Amino acid sequence: CASSLSFLTGSPLHF.

V is TRBV20-1 and J is TRBJ2-5; D unresolved. Looked up from germline, CDR1 is DFQATT and CDR2 is SNEGSKA (reference sequence). Trimming took off 2 bases at V and 1 base at J, with 17 bases between the two ends. The CDR3 totals 16 residues. CDR3 nucleotide sequence: TGCAGTGCTAGACCCCCCACCCGAACTGCCCAAGAGACCCAGTACTTC. Its translation is CSARPPTRTAQETQYF.

This clonotype was detected ten times or more. This rearrangement joins TRBV20-1 to TRBJ2-7; D is perhaps TRBD2 (6 bases). V lost 2 bases and J 2 bases, leaving 13 bases between the germline ends. The CDR3 sequence is 14 residues long. Looked up from germline, CDR1 is DFQATT and CDR2 is SNEGSKA (reference sequence). In nucleotides, the CDR3 is TGCAGTGCTAGAAGGGGACTCGGTGCCTACGAGCAGTACTTC. Protein sequence: CSARRGLGAYEQYF.

The chain couples TRBV7-9 to TRBJ2-7; D gene ambiguous. The germline gives CDR1 SEHNR, CDR2 FQNEAQ (reference sequence). Trimming left V 4 bases short and J 2 bases short, with 12 bases between. The CDR3 has 14 residues. The CDR3 loop reads CASSSGAAAYEQYF. Written as DNA, the CDR3 is TGTGCCAGCAGCTCGGGCGCGGCCGCCTACGAGCAGTACTTC.

On this clonotype: The junction departs from germline at one end; a sequencing error may be responsible. The chain joins TRBV10-3 to TRBJ2-1; 10 bases align to TRBD2. Per the germline V gene, CDR1 is ENHRY and CDR2 is SYGVKD. This CDR3 is built from 13 residues. The CDR3 DNA reads as TGTACCATCAGGGCTAGCGGGGGTGATGAGCAGCTCTTC. It translates to CTIRASGGDEQLF.

This clonotype has a count of ten or more. The chain uses TRBV2 and TRBJ2-3; 7 positions match TRBD1. The junction had 12 bases not matched to a gene; V was cut back by 2 bases and J by 4 bases. Germline values: CDR1 SNHLY, CDR2 FYNNEI. The CDR3 is 17 amino acids. The CDR3, as DNA: TGTGCCAGCAGTGAAAGGCAGGGGGTCAGGGGAGCAGATACGCAGTATTTT. Translating gives CASSERQGVRGADTQYF. The complete variable domain, with remaining parts taken from reference TRBV2 and TRBJ2-3, reads EPEVTQTPSHQVTQMGQEVILRCVPISNHLYFYWYRQILGQKVEFLVSFYNNEISEKSEIFDDQFSVERPDGSNFTLKIRSTKLEDSAMYFCASSERQGVRGADTQYFGPGTRLTVL.

The chain combines TRBV15 with TRBJ1-2; 9 bases agree with TRBD1. From germline, CDR1 is LNHNV and CDR2 YYDKDF (reference sequence). The CDR3 extends over 13 amino acids. Trimming cost V 5 bases and J 6 bases; bases outside gene matches: 4. CDR3 sequence reads: CATSLTGGDGYTF. The DNA of the CDR3 is TGTGCCACCAGCTTGACAGGGGGTGATGGCTACACCTTC.

This clonotype was detected ten times or more. The chain has TRBV14 and TRBJ1-2; TRBD1 is a possible D gene (6 bases). V dropped 1 base and J dropped 8 bases, with 8 bases sitting between them. CDR3 size: 12 residues. Germline values: CDR1 SGHDN, CDR2 FVKESK. CDR3 nucleotides: TGTGCCAGCAGCCAAGGGGGGCGAGGCTACACCTTC. It is translated as CASSQGGRGYTF. The full variable domain, completed using reference TRBV14 and TRBJ1-2, is EAGVTQFPSHSVIEKGQTVTLRCDPISGHDNLYWYRRVMGKEIKFLLHFVKESKQDESGMPNNRFLAERTGGTYSTLKVQPAELEDSGVYFCASSQGGRGYTFGSGTRLTVV.

The V gene is TRBV29-1, the J gene TRBJ1-4; D may be TRBD1 (6 bases). Germline V lookup: CDR1 SQVTM, CDR2 ANQGSEA. V was shortened by 8 bases and J by 4 bases, with 11 bases between the two germline ends. CDR3 length equals 12 residues. The DNA of the CDR3 is TGCAGCTTGGGACACGGTAATGAAAAACTGTTTTTT. Translating it yields CSLGHGNEKLFF. Full variable domain (remainder filled in from reference TRBV29-1 and TRBJ1-4): SAVISQKPSRDICQRGTSLTIQCQVDSQVTMMFWYRQQPGQSLTLIATANQGSEATYESGFVIDKFPISRPNLTFSTLTVSNMSPEDSSIYLCSLGHGNEKLFFGSGTQLSVL.

The rearrangement links TRBV3-1 to TRBJ2-6; a weak D match, TRBD1 (5 bases). The CDR3 runs to 14 residues. Germline values: CDR1 LGHDT, CDR2 YNNKEL (reference sequence). Trimming took 1 base from V and 7 from J, leaving 8 bases between them. The CDR3 protein is CASSQVGAANVLTF. The CDR3 DNA sequence: TGTGCCAGCAGCCAAGTAGGGGCTGCCAACGTCCTGACTTTC.

This clonotype came up many times. J is TRBJ2-3 and V is TRBV24-1; 7 positions match TRBD2. Germline lookup yields CDR1 KGHDR and CDR2 SFDVKD. The CDR3 consists of 17 residues. J gave up 1 base and V 0 bases, and 6 bases lay outside the gene matches. CDR3 region: CATSDLPRGLGTDTQYF. The DNA for the CDR3 is TGTGCCACCAGTGATTTGCCCCGAGGACTAGGCACAGATACGCAGTATTTT.

This clonotype came up many times. V usage is TRBV15 and J usage is TRBJ1-2, with a possible D match to TRBD1 (5 bases). From germline, CDR1 is LNHNV and CDR2 YYDKDF (reference sequence). The CDR3 contains 17 residues. V gave up 0 bases and J gave up 4 bases, with 18 bases separating them. Here the CDR3 DNA reads TGTGCCACCAGCAGAGATAGGGCAGGGCGACCTTTCTATGGCTACACCTTC. Translation: CATSRDRAGRPFYGYTF.

This chain links TRBV9 with TRBJ2-3; D perhaps matches TRBD2 (6 bases). The CDR3 has 16 amino acids. The germline V gene encodes CDR1 SGDLS and CDR2 YYNGEE. V was cut by 3 bases and J by 1 base, with 15 bases left in between. The CDR3 DNA reads TGTGCCAGCAGCGCGGGCACGGGGGAAGGCACAGATACGCAGTATTTT. As protein: CASSAGTGEGTDTQYF.